This TCR beta chain was identified during a study of blood T cell repertoires in COVID-19. At the level of the study: The study drew acute and convalescent COVID-19 samples from the United States, Italy and Spain. PBMCs, B-cell-depleted T cells, or T cells were the source of the cDNA or gDNA that made up the material.

The germline V gene encodes CDR1 SGHDN and CDR2 FVKESK. This CDR3 contains 19 residues. With 0 bases removed from V and 4 bases from J, the gap between germline ends came to 23 bases. How the authors handled the data: It was from reference gene primer amplification that nucleated cell counts were estimated. Produced via immunoSEQ multiplex PCR; TCRdb's table is partial and in-frame only. V and J calls and clone size are those listed in that table; D and trimming were worked out from the DNA. The table includes about 370,000 clones, about 90% detected once. Seattle patients were enrolled during active infection and followed longitudinally.

The sample comprised peripheral blood. The source of this sequence is a woman between 25 and 40 years old with COVID-19, enrolled during active disease. The chain uses TRBV14 and TRBJ2-3; D is undetermined. This CDR3 reads CASSQDQVGASTQADTQYF. CDR3 DNA sequence: TGTGCCAGCAGCCAAGATCAAGTAGGAGCGTCAACACAAGCAGATACGCAGTATTTT. Complete variable domain (other parts from reference TRBV14 and TRBJ2-3): EAGVTQFPSHSVIEKGQTVTLRCDPISGHDNLYWYRRVMGKEIKFLLHFVKESKQDESGMPNNRFLAERTGGTYSTLKVQPAELEDSGVYFCASSQDQVGASTQADTQYFGPGTRLTVL.